This TCR beta chain was profiled in a study of T cell changes during pregnancy in multiple sclerosis. Trimming removed 1 base from V and 1 base from J; junction bases left unmatched: 5. CDR1 LGHNA and CDR2 YNFKEQ come from the germline V gene. The CDR3 is 18 amino acids. Measured with immunoSEQ multiplex PCR; TCRdb has only the in-frame clones, and not every one. There are 70,000 to 90,000 clones in the sample; 85% to 95% occur only once, and 0.9% to 1.2% lies in the top ten. The sample in question was peripheral blood, obtained in the first trimester of pregnancy. This TCR was sampled from a female donor with multiple sclerosis, enrolled in a pregnancy study. The gene calls are TRBV4-2 and TRBJ2-7; TRBD2 aligns across 15 bases. The CDR3 DNA reads as TGTGCCAGCAGCCAAGCTCGGACTAGCGGGGGGGGATCCTACGAGCAGTACTTC. Amino acid sequence: CASSQARTSGGGSYEQYF.